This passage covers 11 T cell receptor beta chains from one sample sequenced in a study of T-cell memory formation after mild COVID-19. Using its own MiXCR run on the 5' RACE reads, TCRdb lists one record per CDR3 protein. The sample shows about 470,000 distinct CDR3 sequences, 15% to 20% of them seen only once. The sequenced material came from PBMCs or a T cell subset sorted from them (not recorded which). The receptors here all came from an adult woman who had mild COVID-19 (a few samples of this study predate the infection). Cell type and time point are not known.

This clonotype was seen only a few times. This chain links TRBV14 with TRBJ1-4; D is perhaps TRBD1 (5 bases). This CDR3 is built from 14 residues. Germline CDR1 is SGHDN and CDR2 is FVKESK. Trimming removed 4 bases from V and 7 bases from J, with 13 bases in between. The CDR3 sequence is CASSPGRVREKLFF. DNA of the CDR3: TGTGCCAGCAGCCCCGGCAGGGTGCGTGAAAAACTGTTTTTT.

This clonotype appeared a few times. The CDR3 DNA reads as TGCAGCGTTGAAAGTGTCGGAACATCTGGGCAGACCCAGTACTTC. It encodes CSVESVGTSGQTQYF. This sequence joins TRBV29-1 and TRBJ2-5, with D hard to call. This CDR3 comprises 15 residues. The V gene lost 2 bases and the J gene lost 6 bases, with 19 bases spanning the gap. Per germline, CDR1 SQVTM and CDR2 ANQGSEA. The whole variable domain, remainder taken from reference TRBV29-1 and TRBJ2-5, is SAVISQKPSRDICQRGTSLTIQCQVDSQVTMMFWYRQQPGQSLTLIATANQGSEATYESGFVIDKFPISRPNLTFSTLTVSNMSPEDSSIYLCSVESVGTSGQTQYFGPGTRLLVL.

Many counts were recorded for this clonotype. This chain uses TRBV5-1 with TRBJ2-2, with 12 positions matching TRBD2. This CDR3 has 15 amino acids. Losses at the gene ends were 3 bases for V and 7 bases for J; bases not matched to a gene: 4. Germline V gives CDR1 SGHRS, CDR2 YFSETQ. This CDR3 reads CASSSTSGGLGELFF. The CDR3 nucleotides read TGCGCCAGCAGCTCGACTAGCGGGGGTCTCGGGGAGCTGTTTTTT.

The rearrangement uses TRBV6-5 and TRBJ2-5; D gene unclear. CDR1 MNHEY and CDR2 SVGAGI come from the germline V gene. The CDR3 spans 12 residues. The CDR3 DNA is TGTGCAGTTAAAGGTAGTCAAGAGACCCAGTACTTC. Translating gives CAVKGSQETQYF.

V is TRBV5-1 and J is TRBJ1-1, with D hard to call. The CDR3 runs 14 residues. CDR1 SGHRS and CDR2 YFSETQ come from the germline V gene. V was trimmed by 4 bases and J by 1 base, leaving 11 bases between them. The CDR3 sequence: CASSPTPTNTEAFF. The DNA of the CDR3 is TGCGCCAGCAGCCCCACTCCTACGAACACTGAAGCTTTCTTT.

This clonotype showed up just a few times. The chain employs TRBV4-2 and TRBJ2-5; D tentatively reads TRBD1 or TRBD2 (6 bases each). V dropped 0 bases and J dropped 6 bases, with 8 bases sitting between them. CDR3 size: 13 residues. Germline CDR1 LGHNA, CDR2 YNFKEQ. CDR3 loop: CASSQDRGQTQYF. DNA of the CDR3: TGTGCCAGCAGCCAAGATCGGGGGCAGACCCAGTACTTC.

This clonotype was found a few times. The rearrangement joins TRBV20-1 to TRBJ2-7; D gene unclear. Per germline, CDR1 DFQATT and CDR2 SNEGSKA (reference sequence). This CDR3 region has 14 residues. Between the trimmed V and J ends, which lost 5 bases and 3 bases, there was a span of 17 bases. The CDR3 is CSAPKMPLGYEQYF. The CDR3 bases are TGCAGTGCTCCGAAGATGCCCTTAGGCTACGAGCAGTACTTC.

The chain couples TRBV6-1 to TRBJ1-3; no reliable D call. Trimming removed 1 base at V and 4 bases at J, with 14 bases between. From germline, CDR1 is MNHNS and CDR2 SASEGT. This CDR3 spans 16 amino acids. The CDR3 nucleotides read TGTGCCAGCAGTGAAGGTCATCGAGGGAAAGGAAACACCATATATTTT. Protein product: CASSEGHRGKGNTIYF.

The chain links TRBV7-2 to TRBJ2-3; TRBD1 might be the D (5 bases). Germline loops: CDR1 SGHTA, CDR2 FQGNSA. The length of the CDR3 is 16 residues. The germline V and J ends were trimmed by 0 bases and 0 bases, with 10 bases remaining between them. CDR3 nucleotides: TGTGCCAGCAGCTTAGCATCGGCAGGGAGCACAGATACGCAGTATTTT. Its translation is CASSLASAGSTDTQYF.

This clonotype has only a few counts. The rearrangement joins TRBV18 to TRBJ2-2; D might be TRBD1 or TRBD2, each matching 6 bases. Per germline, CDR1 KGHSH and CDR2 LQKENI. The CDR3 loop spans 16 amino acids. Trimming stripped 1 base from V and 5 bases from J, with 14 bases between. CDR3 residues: CASSPLGQGRTGELFF. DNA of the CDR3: TGTGCCAGCTCACCACTCGGCCAGGGGAGGACCGGGGAGCTGTTTTTT.

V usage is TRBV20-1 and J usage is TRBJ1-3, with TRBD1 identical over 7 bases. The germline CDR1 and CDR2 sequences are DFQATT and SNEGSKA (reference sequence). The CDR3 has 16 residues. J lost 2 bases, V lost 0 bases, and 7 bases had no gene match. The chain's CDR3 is CSARDSERGPGNTIYF. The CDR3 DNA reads TGCAGTGCTAGAGATTCTGAAAGGGGGCCTGGAAACACCATATATTTT.